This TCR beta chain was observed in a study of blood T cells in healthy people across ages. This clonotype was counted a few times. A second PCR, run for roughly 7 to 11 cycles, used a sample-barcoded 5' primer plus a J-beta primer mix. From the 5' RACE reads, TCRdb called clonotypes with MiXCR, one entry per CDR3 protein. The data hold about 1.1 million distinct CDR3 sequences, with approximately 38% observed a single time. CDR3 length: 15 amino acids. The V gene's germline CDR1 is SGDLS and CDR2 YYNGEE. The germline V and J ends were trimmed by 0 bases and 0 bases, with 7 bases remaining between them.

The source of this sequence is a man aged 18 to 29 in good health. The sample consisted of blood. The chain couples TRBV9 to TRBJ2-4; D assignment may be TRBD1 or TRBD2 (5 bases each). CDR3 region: CASSVGGGAKNIQYF. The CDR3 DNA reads TGTGCCAGCAGCGTAGGTGGGGGAGCCAAAAACATTCAGTACTTC. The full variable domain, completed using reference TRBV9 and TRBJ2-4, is DSGVTQTPKHLITATGQRVTLRCSPRSGDLSVYWYQQSLDQGLQFLIQYYNGEERAKGNILERFSAQQFPDLHSELNLSSLELGDSALYFCASSVGGGAKNIQYFGAGTRLSVL.